This TCR beta chain was obtained from a study of blood T cell repertoires in COVID-19. About the study: Acute and convalescent COVID-19 specimens originated in the United States, Italy and Spain. PBMCs, B-cell-depleted T cells, or T cells were the source of the cDNA or gDNA that made up the material.

As originally analysed: The authors estimated nucleated cell counts from reference gene primer amplification. The data were produced by immunoSEQ multiplex PCR, yet TCRdb's version contains in-frame clones alone and is incomplete. V, J and clone size were drawn from that table, and D and trimming were deduced from the DNA. The sample lists about 100,000 clones, 91% occurring once. The CDR3 spans 13 residues. J was trimmed by 6 bases and V by 9 bases; bases with no gene match: 7. Germline assignment: CDR1 LNHDA and CDR2 SQIVND (reference sequence). As regards this clone: Within the sample, other DNA sequences also encode this same CDR3.

The clonotype was recovered from a man aged 50 or older with acute or convalescent COVID-19. Sequences were obtained from peripheral blood. The chain carries TRBV19 and TRBJ1-5; the match to TRBD1 covers 8 bases. CDR3 residues: CASRDRGGQPQHF. In DNA form, the CDR3 reads TGTGCCAGCCGAGACAGGGGTGGTCAGCCCCAGCATTTT. Combining the CDR3 with reference TRBV19 and TRBJ1-5 gives the whole variable domain DGGITQSPKYLFRKEGQNVTLSCEQNLNHDAMYWYRQDPGQGLRLIYYSQIVNDFQKGDIAEGYSVSREKKESFPLTVTSAQKNPTAFYLCASRDRGGQPQHFGDGTRLSIL.